What follows are 29 T cell receptor beta chains derived from one specimen sequenced in a study of blood T cell repertoires in COVID-19. Here immunoSEQ multiplex PCR was the method, and the copy in TCRdb shows in-frame clones only, minus some. The table lists under 60,000 clones, 88% of them singletons, with 10% to 15% in the top ten. The sequenced material came from peripheral blood. The receptors stem from a human donor with active COVID-19. The donor label of this sample is uncertain.

The genes are TRBV19 and TRBJ2-5, with 9 bases matching TRBD2. CDR1 and CDR2 from the germline V gene are LNHDA and SQIVND (reference sequence). The CDR3 runs 19 residues. The V gene end was trimmed by 0 bases and the J gene end by 5 bases; junction bases not matched to a gene: 16. The CDR3 nucleotides are TGTGCCAGTAGTATAGATCTATGGCGCGGGAGGGCCGCGCAGGAGACCCAGTACTTC. Translating gives CASSIDLWRGRAAQETQYF.

This rearrangement joins TRBV5-4 to TRBJ2-2; 7 nucleotides agree with TRBD1. The CDR3 is made up of 17 amino acids. The germline V gene encodes CDR1 SGHNT and CDR2 YYREEE (reference sequence). V gave up 4 bases and J gave up 2 bases; unmatched junction bases: 11. The CDR3 loop reads CASSPPGQPLNTGELFF. CDR3 coding DNA: TGTGCCAGCAGCCCCCCGGGACAGCCACTTAACACCGGGGAGCTGTTTTTT.

The rearrangement uses TRBV11-3 and TRBJ2-5; the D gene is possibly TRBD1 (6 bases). CDR1 is SGHNT and CDR2 is YENEEA in the germline V gene. The CDR3 sequence is 13 residues long. V shed 4 bases and J shed 3 bases, with 9 bases lying between them. CDR3 sequence (DNA): TGTGCCAGCAGCTGGGACACAGAAGAGACCCAGTACTTC. Protein sequence: CASSWDTEETQYF.

The chain links TRBV6-5 to TRBJ1-1; TRBD1 matches 7 bases. The CDR3 spans 14 residues. Unmatched junction bases numbered 7, after V lost 5 bases and J lost 4 bases. Germline V CDR1 and CDR2: MNHEY, SVGAGI. CDR3 in amino acids: CASSPIYRGTEAFF. In nucleotides, the CDR3 is TGTGCCAGCAGTCCTATCTACAGGGGCACTGAAGCTTTCTTT.

Relative to its sample, this clone is medium-sized (0.01 to 0.1%). The V gene is TRBV28, the J gene TRBJ2-1; 11 nucleotides agree with TRBD2. Trimming at V came to 6 bases and at J to 7 bases, leaving 11 bases not matched to a gene. Germline loops: CDR1 MDHEN, CDR2 SYDVKM. The CDR3 spans 16 residues. CDR3 DNA: TGTGCCAGCAGACCTACCCTAGCGGGAGGTGCGAATGAGCAGTTCTTC. Translating it yields CASRPTLAGGANEQFF.

This chain links TRBV5-1 with TRBJ2-7, with TRBD2 identical over 7 bases. This CDR3 has 16 residues. Germline V lookup: CDR1 SGHRS, CDR2 YFSETQ. The trim removed 5 bases at V and 5 bases at J, leaving 16 bases unmatched. CDR3 sequence reads: CASSHSTSSSYNEQYF. CDR3 in DNA: TGCGCCAGCAGTCACTCGACTAGCAGTTCCTACAACGAGCAGTACTTC.

This clone is a singleton in its sample. The chain employs TRBV5-8 and TRBJ2-6; D gene unclear. The germline gives CDR1 SGHTS, CDR2 YDEGEE. The V end was cut by 0 bases, the J end by 4 bases, with 5 bases between. The CDR3 totals 14 residues. This CDR3 reads CASSLGAGANVLTF. DNA of the CDR3: TGTGCCAGCAGCTTGGGGGCGGGGGCCAACGTCCTGACTTTC.

This chain connects TRBV6-2 or TRBV6-3 to TRBJ2-5; TRBD1 aligns across 7 bases. The CDR3 runs 13 residues. Trimming cost V 6 bases and J 2 bases; bases outside gene matches: 3. Germline loops: CDR1 MNHEY, CDR2 SVGEGT. The CDR3 region is CASSRDRQETQYF. DNA for the CDR3: TGTGCCAGCAGCCGGGACAGACAAGAGACCCAGTACTTC.

The chain joins TRBV4-1 to TRBJ2-1, with D tentatively TRBD1 (5 bases). CDR1 and CDR2 (germline): MGHRA, YSYEKL. This CDR3 region has 15 residues. V was shortened by 0 bases and J by 7 bases, with 13 bases between the two germline ends. The CDR3 protein is CASSQDRQHRNEQFF. The CDR3 DNA sequence: TGCGCCAGCAGCCAAGACCGACAGCATAGGAATGAGCAGTTCTTC.

The chain joins TRBV7-9 to TRBJ1-4; no firm D call. Trimming removed 2 bases at V and 8 bases at J, with 12 bases between. The CDR3 contains 14 residues. Looked up from germline, CDR1 is SEHNR and CDR2 is FQNEAQ (reference sequence). CDR3 amino acids: CASSLHGVGEKLFF. The CDR3, as DNA: TGTGCCAGCAGCTTACACGGGGTTGGGGAAAAACTGTTTTTT.

The CDR3 nucleotides read TGCAGCGTATTTTCTAGCGGCAAGAGCTCCTACGAGCAGTACTTC. It yields the protein CSVFSSGKSSYEQYF. V is TRBV29-1 and J is TRBJ2-7; 7 bases map to TRBD2. Germline values: CDR1 SQVTM, CDR2 ANQGSEA. The trim removed 6 bases at V and 0 bases at J, leaving 11 bases unmatched. The CDR3 loop spans 15 amino acids.

The chain joins TRBV25-1 to TRBJ1-2; TRBD1 is a possible D gene (5 bases). Deletions cut 1 base from V and 4 bases from J, with 10 bases between. CDR1 is MGHDK, CDR2 SYGVNS, per germline. This CDR3 comprises 14 residues. CDR3: CASSEFRASYGYTF. The CDR3 DNA reads TGTGCCAGCAGTGAATTCAGGGCGAGCTATGGCTACACCTTC.

The J gene is TRBJ2-1, the V gene TRBV4-2; 14 positions agree with TRBD2. Looked up from germline, CDR1 is LGHNA and CDR2 is YNFKEQ. The CDR3 sequence is 16 residues long. The ends lost 0 bases at V and 9 bases at J; junction bases unmatched: 4. CDR3 nucleotide sequence: TGTGCCAGCAGCCAAGAGACTAGCGGGGGGGCTGGTGAGCAGTTCTTC. It encodes CASSQETSGGAGEQFF.

This chain connects TRBV2 to TRBJ1-3; the match to TRBD1 covers 7 bases. Per the germline V gene, CDR1 is SNHLY and CDR2 is FYNNEI. The trim removed 6 bases at V and 8 bases at J, leaving 13 bases unmatched. The CDR3 is made up of 15 amino acids. The CDR3 reads CASSERQGTLDTIYF. In DNA, the CDR3 is TGTGCCAGCAGCGAAAGACAGGGAACTTTGGACACCATATATTTT.

V gene TRBV5-1 combines with J gene TRBJ2-7, with D perhaps TRBD1 (5 bases). The CDR3 length is 16 residues. Germline CDR1 is SGHRS and CDR2 is YFSETQ. The V end lost 1 base, the J end lost 0 bases, and 14 bases lay between the germline ends. CDR3 in DNA: TGCGCCAGCAGCTTGCTCCAGGGCCCCAGCTCCTACGAGCAGTACTTC. Its protein is CASSLLQGPSSYEQYF.

This chain uses TRBV11-2 with TRBJ2-7; no definite D call. Germline lookup yields CDR1 SGHAT and CDR2 FQNNGV. The CDR3 contains 14 residues. V was cut by 5 bases and J by 6 bases, with 17 bases left in between. This chain's CDR3 is CASSRWWLPFEQYF. In DNA form, the CDR3 reads TGTGCCAGCAGCAGATGGTGGCTCCCATTCGAGCAGTACTTC.

The chain is built from TRBV7-9 and TRBJ2-7, with D hard to call. Trimming took 3 bases from V and 3 from J, leaving 9 bases between them. CDR1 and CDR2 (germline): SEHNR, FQNEAQ (reference sequence). The CDR3 covers 13 residues. Here the CDR3 reads CASSFEEFYEQYF. DNA of the CDR3: TGTGCCAGCAGCTTTGAAGAGTTCTACGAGCAGTACTTC.

This rearrangement joins TRBV5-4 to TRBJ2-5, with a tentative D call TRBD2 (5 bases). Germline CDR1 SGHNT, CDR2 YYREEE (reference sequence). V was clipped by 4 bases and J by 2 bases, with 15 bases between them. The CDR3 extends over 15 amino acids. DNA of the CDR3: TGTGCCAGCAGCGACCCTCGAGGGCTGCAAGAGACCCAGTACTTC. The encoded protein is CASSDPRGLQETQYF.

The genes are TRBV19 and TRBJ2-5, with D perhaps matching TRBD2 (7 bases). The germline V gene has CDR1 LNHDA and CDR2 SQIVND (reference sequence). This CDR3 is built from 13 residues. V gave up 6 bases and J gave up 5 bases, with 13 bases separating them. The CDR3 reads CASSVGGVETQYF. The CDR3 nucleotides are TGTGCCAGTAGCGTAGGGGGGGTTGAGACCCAGTACTTC.

The rearrangement links TRBV7-2 to TRBJ2-3; 13 bases line up with TRBD2. Germline loops: CDR1 SGHTA, CDR2 FQGNSA. V lost 2 bases and J lost 1; bases outside the gene matches: 3. The CDR3 consists of 17 residues. The CDR3 nucleotides read TGTGCCAGCAGCTTAACGGGGACTAGCGGGGGCACAGATACGCAGTATTTT. Translation: CASSLTGTSGGTDTQYF.

V and J are TRBV9 and TRBJ2-7, with a possible D match to TRBD1 (6 bases). V was pared by 2 bases and J by 5 bases, with 20 bases between. CDR3 size: 16 residues. Germline CDR1 and CDR2: SGDLS and YYNGEE. DNA for the CDR3: TGTGCCAGCAGCGTCTCAATCCTAAGGGGGTTTGACGAGCAGTACTTC. It translates to CASSVSILRGFDEQYF.

The J gene is TRBJ2-7, the V gene TRBV7-2, with 8 bases lining up with TRBD1. Trimming at V came to 1 base and at J to 3 bases, leaving 5 bases not matched to a gene. CDR3 size: 15 residues. The V gene's germline CDR1 is SGHTA and CDR2 FQGNSA. CDR3 region: CASSLGQGKVYEQYF. The CDR3 region has the DNA TGTGCCAGCAGCTTAGGACAGGGGAAAGTCTACGAGCAGTACTTC.

This chain links TRBV27 with TRBJ1-3; the D is unclear. The CDR3 spans 13 residues. Germline-derived CDR1 and CDR2 are MNHEY and SMNVEV (reference sequence). V lost 8 bases and J lost 4, with 12 bases in between. The CDR3: CASRGYSGNTIYF. Written as DNA, the CDR3 is TGTGCCAGCCGTGGGTACAGCGGAAACACCATATATTTT.

The chain joins TRBV10-3 to TRBJ2-7; tentatively, D is TRBD1 (6 bases). Trimming took 6 bases from V and 1 from J, leaving 10 bases between them. The CDR3 covers 13 residues. CDR1 is ENHRY and CDR2 is SYGVKD in the germline V gene. CDR3 nucleotides: TGTGCCATCAGGACAGGACGATCCTACGAGCAGTACTTC. As protein: CAIRTGRSYEQYF.

The J gene is TRBJ2-7, the V gene TRBV10-3; TRBD2 is a possible D gene (7 bases). This CDR3 region has 12 residues. Germline assignment: CDR1 ENHRY and CDR2 SYGVKD. Trimming left V 6 bases short and J 6 bases short, with 12 bases between. The DNA of the CDR3 is TGTGCCATCAGACAGGGAGGGGGCGAGCAGTACTTC. It translates to CAIRQGGGEQYF.

CDR3 coding DNA: TGCGCCAGCAGCGCCGGGACTCCTACCACCGGGGAGCTGTTTTTT. It encodes CASSAGTPTTGELFF. The chain is built from TRBV5-1 and TRBJ2-2, with D possibly matching TRBD2 (6 bases). This CDR3 is 15 amino acids long. V was shortened by 4 bases and J by 4 bases, with 14 bases between the two germline ends. The germline CDR1 and CDR2 sequences are SGHRS and YFSETQ.

This clone was observed once. The V gene is TRBV16, the J gene TRBJ1-5; possible D gene TRBD1, 6 bases. CDR3 length equals 13 residues. The germline V and J ends were trimmed by 4 bases and 5 bases, with 9 bases remaining between them. Germline V gene lookup returns CDR1 KGHSY and CDR2 FQNENV. Here the CDR3 reads CASSLTGYQPQHF. The CDR3 DNA follows: TGTGCCAGCAGCCTTACAGGGTATCAGCCCCAGCATTTT.

J is TRBJ2-1 and V is TRBV28, with 8 bases fitting TRBD2. The V and J ends lost 6 bases and 0 bases, in that order; junction bases with no gene match: 4. The CDR3 sequence is 15 residues long. Germline CDR1 and CDR2: MDHEN and SYDVKM. CDR3 region: CASSFSGNSYNEQFF. CDR3 DNA: TGTGCCAGCAGCTTTAGCGGGAACTCCTACAATGAGCAGTTCTTC.

The chain carries TRBV5-6 and TRBJ1-6; 7 bases are a match to TRBD1. The V segment lost 1 base and the J segment 0 bases; nucleotides outside the gene matches: 4. Germline loops: CDR1 SGHDT, CDR2 YYEEEE. CDR3 size: 17 residues. The CDR3 nucleotides read TGTGCCAGCAGCTTGAGACAGGGTATCTCCTATAATTCACCCCTCCACTTT. It codes for CASSLRQGISYNSPLHF.